This T cell receptor (beta chain) is drawn from a study of blood T cell repertoires in COVID-19. At the level of the study: COVID-19 samples, acute and convalescent, were from the United States, Italy and Spain.

The germline V gene encodes CDR1 SGHTA and CDR2 FQGNSA. CDR3 length: 14 residues. J lost 7 bases, V lost 2 bases, and 6 bases had no gene match. Per the original data handling: Reference gene primer amplification gave estimated nucleated cell counts. Assay used: immunoSEQ multiplex PCR; TCRdb lists only in-frame clones, some missing. The V and J calls and clone size come from that table; D and trimming were worked out from the DNA. The sample has under 30,000 clones, 65% to 90% seen once. The rearrangement joins TRBV7-2 to TRBJ1-2; TRBD1 matches 8 bases. The source is a human donor in a cohort sampled during active COVID-19. Sequenced: peripheral blood. The CDR3 region has the DNA TGTGCCAGCAGCTTATTGGCAGGGGGCGCTGGCTACACCTTC. Protein product: CASSLLAGGAGYTF.